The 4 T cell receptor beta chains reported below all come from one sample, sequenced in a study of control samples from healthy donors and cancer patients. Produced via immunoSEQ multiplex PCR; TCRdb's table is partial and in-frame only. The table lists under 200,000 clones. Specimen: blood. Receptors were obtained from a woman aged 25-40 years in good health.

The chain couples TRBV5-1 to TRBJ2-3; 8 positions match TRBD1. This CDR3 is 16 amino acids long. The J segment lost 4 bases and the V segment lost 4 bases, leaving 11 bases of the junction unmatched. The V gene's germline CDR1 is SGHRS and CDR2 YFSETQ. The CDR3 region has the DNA TGCGCCAGCAGCCCCCTGACAGGGGCACCTGCAGATACGCAGTATTTT. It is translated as CASSPLTGAPADTQYF.

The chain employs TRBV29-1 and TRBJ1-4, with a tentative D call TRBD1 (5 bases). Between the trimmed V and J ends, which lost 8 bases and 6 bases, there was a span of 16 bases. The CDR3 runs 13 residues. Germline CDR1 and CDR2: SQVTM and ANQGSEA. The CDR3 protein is CSLVGRADEKLFF. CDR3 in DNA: TGCAGCCTCGTCGGCAGGGCGGATGAAAAACTGTTTTTT. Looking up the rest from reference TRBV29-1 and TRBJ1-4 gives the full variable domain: SAVISQKPSRDICQRGTSLTIQCQVDSQVTMMFWYRQQPGQSLTLIATANQGSEATYESGFVIDKFPISRPNLTFSTLTVSNMSPEDSSIYLCSLVGRADEKLFFGSGTQLSVL.

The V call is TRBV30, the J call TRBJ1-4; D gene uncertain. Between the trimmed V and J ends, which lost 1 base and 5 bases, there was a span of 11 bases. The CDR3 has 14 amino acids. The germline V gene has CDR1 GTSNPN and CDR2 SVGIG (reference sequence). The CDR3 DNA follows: TGTGCCTGGAGTGAGTCAGATTTAAATGAAAAACTGTTTTTT. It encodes CAWSESDLNEKLFF.

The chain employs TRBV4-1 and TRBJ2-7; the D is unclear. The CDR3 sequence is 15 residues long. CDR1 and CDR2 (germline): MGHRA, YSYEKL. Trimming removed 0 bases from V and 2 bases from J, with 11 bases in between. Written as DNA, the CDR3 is TGCGCCAGCAGCCAAGATACTACGGAACCCTACGAGCAGTACTTC. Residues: CASSQDTTEPYEQYF.